The entry below gives a single TCR beta chain sequence along with its context. The repertoire was sequenced with immunoSEQ multiplex PCR; TCRdb's copy has only in-frame clones and lacks some. Here the sample spans under 20,000 clones, more than 60% being singletons. Treatment given: randomized to nivolumab then ipilimumab (arm A) or the reverse (arm B). The sample belongs to a study of sequential checkpoint blockade in melanoma. For the study at large: Maintenance nivolumab came after either treatment sequence.

The J segment lost 3 bases and the V segment lost 1 base, leaving 10 bases of the junction unmatched. This CDR3 has 17 amino acids. Germline V gene data show CDR1 as SNHLY and CDR2 as FYNNEI. The source of this sequence is a human donor with melanoma. The starting material was CD8+ T cells sorted from blood (inferred from file names), obtained from a patient given nivolumab and ipilimumab in sequence. The rearrangement links TRBV2 to TRBJ2-7; TRBD2 agrees at 9 bases. The CDR3 is CASSEGLADAGDYEQYF. In DNA, the CDR3 is TGTGCCAGCAGTGAAGGACTAGCGGATGCGGGGGACTACGAGCAGTACTTC.